This TCR beta chain was sequenced during a study of PD-1 blockade in classical Hodgkin lymphoma. TCRdb's table, derived via immunoSEQ multiplex PCR, lists solely in-frame clones and lacks some. The sample records around 60,000 clones, less than 95% being singletons. The sample's time point: cycle 4 day 1 (C4D1), after 6 weeks of nivolumab. All patients relapsed after autologous stem cell transplantation, and brentuximab vedotin exposure varied. Classifying best responses yielded complete response, partial response or progressive disease. The CDR3 extends over 15 amino acids. Trimming pared 4 bases from V and 0 bases from J, leaving 9 bases between. Germline V gives CDR1 MNHEY, CDR2 SMNVEV (reference sequence).

The chain uses TRBV27 and TRBJ1-4; D is ambiguous. The receptor was isolated from a human donor with classical Hodgkin lymphoma. The specimen was peripheral blood mononuclear cells (PBMCs), collected before the fourth cycle of nivolumab. The CDR3 bases are TGTGCCAGCAGTTCCCTAGGGACAACTAATGAAAAACTGTTTTTT. It codes for CASSSLGTTNEKLFF.